This T cell receptor (beta chain) is from a study of Ad26.COV2.S vaccination and SARS-CoV-2 variants. Treatment specified: over 15 received Ad26.COV2.S at low or high dose, single or two shots; five or six received placebo; per-sample allocation not given. Following the first vaccine or placebo injection, samples were taken on day 63. Here immunoSEQ multiplex PCR was the method, and the copy in TCRdb shows in-frame clones only, minus some. The repertoire consists of approximately 300,000 clones, with around 83% occurring once and the leading ten covering roughly 1.9%. Trimming took 7 bases from V and 4 from J; bases not matched to a gene: 6. The CDR3 length is 14 residues. CDR1 and CDR2 from the germline V gene are LNHDA and SQIVND (reference sequence).

The chain combines TRBV19 with TRBJ2-5, with 10 bases fitting TRBD1. This clonotype originated in a person aged 18 to 59 who received the Ad26.COV2.S COVID-19 vaccine or a placebo. The sequences come from peripheral blood, collected in a trial of Ad26.COV2.S vaccine versus placebo. The CDR3 protein is CASTQDRGRETQYF. Written as DNA, the CDR3 is TGTGCCAGTACCCAGGACAGGGGGAGAGAGACCCAGTACTTC.